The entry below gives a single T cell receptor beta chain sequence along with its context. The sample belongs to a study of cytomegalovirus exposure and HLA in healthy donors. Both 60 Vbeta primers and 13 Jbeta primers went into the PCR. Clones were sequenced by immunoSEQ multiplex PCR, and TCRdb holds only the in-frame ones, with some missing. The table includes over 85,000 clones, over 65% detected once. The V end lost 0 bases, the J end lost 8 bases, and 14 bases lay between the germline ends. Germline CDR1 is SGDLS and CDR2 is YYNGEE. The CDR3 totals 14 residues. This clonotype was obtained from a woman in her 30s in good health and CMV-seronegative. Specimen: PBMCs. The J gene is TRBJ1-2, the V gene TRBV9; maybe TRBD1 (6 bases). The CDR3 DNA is TGTGCCAGCAGCGTAGGGTCCAGGGGAGTCGGCTACACCTTC. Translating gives CASSVGSRGVGYTF. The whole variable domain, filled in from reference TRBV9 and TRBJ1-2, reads DSGVTQTPKHLITATGQRVTLRCSPRSGDLSVYWYQQSLDQGLQFLIQYYNGEERAKGNILERFSAQQFPDLHSELNLSSLELGDSALYFCASSVGSRGVGYTFGSGTRLTVV.